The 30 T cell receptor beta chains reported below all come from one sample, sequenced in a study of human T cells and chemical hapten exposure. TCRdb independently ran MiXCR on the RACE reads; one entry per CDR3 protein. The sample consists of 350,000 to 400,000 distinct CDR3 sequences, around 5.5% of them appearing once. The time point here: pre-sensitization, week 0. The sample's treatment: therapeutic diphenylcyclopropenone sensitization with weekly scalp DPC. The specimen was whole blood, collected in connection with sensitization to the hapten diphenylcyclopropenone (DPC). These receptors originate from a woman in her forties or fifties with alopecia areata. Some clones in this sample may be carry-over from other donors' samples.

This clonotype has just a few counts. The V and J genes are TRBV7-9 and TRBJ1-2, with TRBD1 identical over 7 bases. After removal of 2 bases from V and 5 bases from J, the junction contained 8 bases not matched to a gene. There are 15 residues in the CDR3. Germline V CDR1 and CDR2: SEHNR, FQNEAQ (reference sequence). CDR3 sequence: CASSLSFDREYGYTF. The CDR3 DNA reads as TGTGCCAGCAGCTTATCCTTTGACAGGGAATATGGCTACACCTTC.

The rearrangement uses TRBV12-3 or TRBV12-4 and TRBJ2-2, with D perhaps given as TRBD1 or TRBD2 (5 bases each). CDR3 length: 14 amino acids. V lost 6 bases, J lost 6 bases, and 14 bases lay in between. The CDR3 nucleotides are TGTGCCAGCAGCTGGTCAGGGAGCGCCGGGGAGCTGTTTTTT. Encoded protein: CASSWSGSAGELFF.

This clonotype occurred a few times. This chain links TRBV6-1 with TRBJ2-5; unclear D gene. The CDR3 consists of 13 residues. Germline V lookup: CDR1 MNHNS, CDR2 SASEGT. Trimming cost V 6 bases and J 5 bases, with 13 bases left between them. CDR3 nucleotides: TGTGCCAGCAGAGGCACGGGCTGGGAGACCCAGTACTTC. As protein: CASRGTGWETQYF.

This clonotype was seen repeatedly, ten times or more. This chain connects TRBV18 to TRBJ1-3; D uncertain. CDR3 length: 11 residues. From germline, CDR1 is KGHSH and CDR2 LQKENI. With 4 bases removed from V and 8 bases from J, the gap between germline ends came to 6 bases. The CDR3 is CASSQKDTIYF. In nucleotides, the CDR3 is TGTGCCAGCTCACAAAAAGACACCATATATTTT.

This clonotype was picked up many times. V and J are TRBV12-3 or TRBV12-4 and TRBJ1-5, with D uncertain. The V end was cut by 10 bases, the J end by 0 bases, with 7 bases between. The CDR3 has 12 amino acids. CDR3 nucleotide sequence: TGTGCCATTGGGAGTAGCAATCAGCCCCAGCATTTT. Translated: CAIGSSNQPQHF.

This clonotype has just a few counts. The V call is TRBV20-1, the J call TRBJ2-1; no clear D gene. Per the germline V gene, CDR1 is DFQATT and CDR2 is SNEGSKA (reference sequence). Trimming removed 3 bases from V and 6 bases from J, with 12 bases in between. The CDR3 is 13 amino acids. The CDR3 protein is CSARESRPNEQFF. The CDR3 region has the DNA TGCAGTGCTAGGGAAAGCCGACCCAATGAGCAGTTCTTC.

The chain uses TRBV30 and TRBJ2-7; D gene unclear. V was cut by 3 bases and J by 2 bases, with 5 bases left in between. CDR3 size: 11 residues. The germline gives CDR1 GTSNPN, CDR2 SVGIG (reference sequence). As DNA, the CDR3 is TGTGCCTGGAGCTCCCCCTACGAGCAGTACTTC. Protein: CAWSSPYEQYF. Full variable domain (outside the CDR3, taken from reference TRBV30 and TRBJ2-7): SQTIHQWPATLVQPVGSPLSLECTVEGTSNPNLYWYRQAAGRGLQLLFYSVGIGQISSEVPQNLSASRPQDRQFILSSKKLLLSDSGFYLCAWSSPYEQYFGPGTRLTVT.

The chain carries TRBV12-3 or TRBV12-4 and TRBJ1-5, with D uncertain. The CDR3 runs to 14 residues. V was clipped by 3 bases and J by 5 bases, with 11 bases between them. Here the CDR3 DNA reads TGTGCCAGCAGTTTTTACCTCGATTATCAGCCCCAGCATTTT. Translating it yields CASSFYLDYQPQHF.

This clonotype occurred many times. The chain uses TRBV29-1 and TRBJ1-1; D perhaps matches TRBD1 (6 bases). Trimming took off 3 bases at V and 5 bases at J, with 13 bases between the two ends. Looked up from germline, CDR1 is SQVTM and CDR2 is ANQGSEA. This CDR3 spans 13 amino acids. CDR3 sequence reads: CSVEWGAGTEAFF. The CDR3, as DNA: TGCAGCGTTGAGTGGGGGGCAGGTACTGAAGCTTTCTTT. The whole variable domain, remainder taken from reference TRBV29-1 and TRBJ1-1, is SAVISQKPSRDICQRGTSLTIQCQVDSQVTMMFWYRQQPGQSLTLIATANQGSEATYESGFVIDKFPISRPNLTFSTLTVSNMSPEDSSIYLCSVEWGAGTEAFFGQGTRLTVV.

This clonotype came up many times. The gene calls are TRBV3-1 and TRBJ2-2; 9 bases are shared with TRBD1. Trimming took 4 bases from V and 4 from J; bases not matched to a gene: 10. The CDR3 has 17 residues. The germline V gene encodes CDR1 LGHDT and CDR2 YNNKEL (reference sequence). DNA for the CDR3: TGTGCCAGCAGCCCAGTATCGGGACAGGGCCGCACCGGGGAGCTGTTTTTT. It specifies CASSPVSGQGRTGELFF.

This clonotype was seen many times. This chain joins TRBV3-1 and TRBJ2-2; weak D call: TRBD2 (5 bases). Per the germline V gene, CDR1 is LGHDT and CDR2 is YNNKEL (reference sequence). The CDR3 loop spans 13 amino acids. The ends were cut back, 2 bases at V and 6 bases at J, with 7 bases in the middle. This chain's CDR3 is CASSQSGAGELFF. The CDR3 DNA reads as TGTGCCAGCAGCCAATCCGGGGCCGGGGAGCTGTTTTTT.

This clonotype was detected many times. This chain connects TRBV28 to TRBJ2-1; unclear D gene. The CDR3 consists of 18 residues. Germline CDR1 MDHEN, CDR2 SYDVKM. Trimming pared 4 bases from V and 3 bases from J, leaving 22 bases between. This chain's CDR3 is CASSSPRFGARSYNEQFF. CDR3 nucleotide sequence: TGTGCCAGCAGTTCCCCCCGGTTTGGCGCCCGAAGCTACAATGAGCAGTTCTTC.

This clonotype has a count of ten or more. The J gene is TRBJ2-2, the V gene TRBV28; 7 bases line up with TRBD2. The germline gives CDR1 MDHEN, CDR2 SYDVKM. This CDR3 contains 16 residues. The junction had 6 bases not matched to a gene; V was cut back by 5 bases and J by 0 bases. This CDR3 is CASSLAGETNTGELFF. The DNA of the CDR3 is TGTGCCAGCAGTCTGGCGGGGGAAACGAACACCGGGGAGCTGTTTTTT.

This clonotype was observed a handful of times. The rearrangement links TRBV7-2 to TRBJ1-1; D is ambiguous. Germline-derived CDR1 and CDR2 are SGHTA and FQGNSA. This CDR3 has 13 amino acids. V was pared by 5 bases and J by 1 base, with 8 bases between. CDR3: CASSGDSNTEAFF. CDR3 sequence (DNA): TGTGCCAGCAGCGGCGATTCGAACACTGAAGCTTTCTTT.

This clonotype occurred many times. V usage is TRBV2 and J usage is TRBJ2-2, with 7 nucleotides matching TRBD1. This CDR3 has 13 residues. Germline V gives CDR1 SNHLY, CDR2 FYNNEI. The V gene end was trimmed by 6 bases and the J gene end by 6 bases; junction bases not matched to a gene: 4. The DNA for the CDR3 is TGTGCCAGCAGACAGGGGTATTCCGGGGAGCTGTTTTTT. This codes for CASRQGYSGELFF.

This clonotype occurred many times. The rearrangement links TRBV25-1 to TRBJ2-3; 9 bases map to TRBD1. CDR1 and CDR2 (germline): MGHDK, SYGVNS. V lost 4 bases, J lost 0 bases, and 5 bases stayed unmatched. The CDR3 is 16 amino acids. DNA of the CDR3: TGTGCCAGCAGTGTTGACAGGGGGTATAGCACAGATACGCAGTATTTT. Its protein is CASSVDRGYSTDTQYF.

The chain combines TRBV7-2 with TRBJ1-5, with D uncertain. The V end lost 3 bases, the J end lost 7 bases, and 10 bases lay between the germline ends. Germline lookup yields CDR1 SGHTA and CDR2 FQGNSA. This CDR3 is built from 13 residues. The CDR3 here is CASSFLPGQPQHF. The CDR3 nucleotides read TGTGCCAGCAGCTTCCTCCCTGGACAGCCCCAGCATTTT.

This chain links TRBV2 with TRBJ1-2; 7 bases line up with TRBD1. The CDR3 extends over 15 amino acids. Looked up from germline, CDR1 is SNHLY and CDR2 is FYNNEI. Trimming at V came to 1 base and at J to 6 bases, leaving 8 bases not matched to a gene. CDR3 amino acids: CASSEGPSRGDGYTF. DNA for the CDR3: TGTGCCAGCAGTGAAGGTCCCTCCAGGGGGGATGGCTACACCTTC.

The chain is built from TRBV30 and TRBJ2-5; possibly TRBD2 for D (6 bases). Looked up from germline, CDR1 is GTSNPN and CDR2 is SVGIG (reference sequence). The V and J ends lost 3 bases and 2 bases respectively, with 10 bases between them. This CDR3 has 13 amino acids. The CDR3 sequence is CAWRFGRQETQYF. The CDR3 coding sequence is TGTGCCTGGAGGTTCGGGAGACAAGAGACCCAGTACTTC.

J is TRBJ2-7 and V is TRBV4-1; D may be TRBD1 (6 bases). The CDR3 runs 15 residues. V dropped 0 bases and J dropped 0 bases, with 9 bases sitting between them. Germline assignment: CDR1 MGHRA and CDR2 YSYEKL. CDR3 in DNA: TGCGCCAGCAGCCAAGATGGACAGCGCTCCTACGAGCAGTACTTC. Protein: CASSQDGQRSYEQYF.

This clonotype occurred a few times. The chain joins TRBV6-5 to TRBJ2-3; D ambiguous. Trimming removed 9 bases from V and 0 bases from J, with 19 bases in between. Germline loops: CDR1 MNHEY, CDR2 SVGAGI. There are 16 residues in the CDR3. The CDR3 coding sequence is TGTGCCAGTGTCCGATTCTTCGGGTCTAGCACAGATACGCAGTATTTT. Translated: CASVRFFGSSTDTQYF.

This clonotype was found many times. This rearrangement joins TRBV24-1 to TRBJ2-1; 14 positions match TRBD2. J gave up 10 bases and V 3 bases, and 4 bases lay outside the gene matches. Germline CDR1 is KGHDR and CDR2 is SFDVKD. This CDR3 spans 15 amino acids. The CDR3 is CATSDAGLAGGEQFF. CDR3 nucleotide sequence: TGTGCCACCAGTGATGCTGGACTAGCGGGAGGAGAGCAGTTCTTC.

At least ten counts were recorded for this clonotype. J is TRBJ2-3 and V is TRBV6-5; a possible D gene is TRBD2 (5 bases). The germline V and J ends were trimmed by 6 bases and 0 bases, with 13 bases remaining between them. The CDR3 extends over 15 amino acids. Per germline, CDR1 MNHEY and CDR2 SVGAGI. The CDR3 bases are TGTGCCAGCAGCAAGGACTCCTCTAGCACAGATACGCAGTATTTT. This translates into CASSKDSSSTDTQYF.

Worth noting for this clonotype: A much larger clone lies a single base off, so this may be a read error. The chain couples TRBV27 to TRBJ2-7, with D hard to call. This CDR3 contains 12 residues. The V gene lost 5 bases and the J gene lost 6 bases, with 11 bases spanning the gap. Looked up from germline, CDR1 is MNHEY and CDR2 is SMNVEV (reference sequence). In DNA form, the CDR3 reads TGTGCCAGCAGTCTCCGGTCCGGCGAGCAGTACTTC. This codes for CASSLRSGEQYF.

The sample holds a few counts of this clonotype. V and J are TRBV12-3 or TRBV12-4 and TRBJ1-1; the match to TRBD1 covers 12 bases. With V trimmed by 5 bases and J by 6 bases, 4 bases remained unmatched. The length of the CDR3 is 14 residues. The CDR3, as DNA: TGTGCCAGCAGTCTCCGGGACAGGGGGCCTGAAGCTTTCTTT. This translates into CASSLRDRGPEAFF.

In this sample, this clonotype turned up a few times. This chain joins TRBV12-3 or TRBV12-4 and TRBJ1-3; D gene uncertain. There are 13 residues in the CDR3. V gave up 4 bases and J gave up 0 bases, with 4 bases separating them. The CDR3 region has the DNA TGTGCCAGCAGTTATTTCTCTGGAAACACCATATATTTT. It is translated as CASSYFSGNTIYF.

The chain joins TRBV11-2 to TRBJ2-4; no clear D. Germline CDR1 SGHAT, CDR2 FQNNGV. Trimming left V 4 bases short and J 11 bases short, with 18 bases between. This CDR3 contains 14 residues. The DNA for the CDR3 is TGTGCCAGCAGCTCTCGCCCACCTAGTCAGCTTCAGTACTTC. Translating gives CASSSRPPSQLQYF.

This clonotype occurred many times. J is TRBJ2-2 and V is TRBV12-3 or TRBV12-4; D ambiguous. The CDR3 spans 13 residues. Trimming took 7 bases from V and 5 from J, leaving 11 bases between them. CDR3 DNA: TGTGCCAGCACTCTTATCGGGACCGGGGAGCTGTTTTTT. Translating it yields CASTLIGTGELFF.

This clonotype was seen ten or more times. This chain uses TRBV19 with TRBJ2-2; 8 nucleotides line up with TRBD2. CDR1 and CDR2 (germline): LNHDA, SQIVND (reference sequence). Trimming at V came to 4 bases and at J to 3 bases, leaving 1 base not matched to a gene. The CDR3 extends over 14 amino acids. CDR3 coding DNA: TGTGCCAGTAGTAGCGGGGGGTACACCGGGGAGCTGTTTTTT. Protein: CASSSGGYTGELFF. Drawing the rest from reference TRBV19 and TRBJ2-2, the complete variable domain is DGGITQSPKYLFRKEGQNVTLSCEQNLNHDAMYWYRQDPGQGLRLIYYSQIVNDFQKGDIAEGYSVSREKKESFPLTVTSAQKNPTAFYLCASSSGGYTGELFFGEGSRLTVL.

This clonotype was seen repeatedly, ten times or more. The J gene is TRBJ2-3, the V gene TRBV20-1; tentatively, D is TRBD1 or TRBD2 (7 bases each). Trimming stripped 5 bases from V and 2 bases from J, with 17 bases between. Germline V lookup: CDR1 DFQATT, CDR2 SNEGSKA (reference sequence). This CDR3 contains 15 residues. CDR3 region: CSAQGGSGNTDTQYF. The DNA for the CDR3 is TGCAGTGCTCAGGGGGGAAGCGGGAACACAGATACGCAGTATTTT.